Listed below are T cell receptor beta chains from one sample, sequenced in a study of metastatic and nonmetastatic thyroid tumors. TCRdb re-clonotyped the PCR reads through MiXCR. The data hold over 30,000 clones, with over 15% observed a single time. Sequencing input: blood. All receptors come from a male donor with papillary thyroid cancer or a benign thyroid nodule (not recorded which). Some clones in this sample may be carry-over from other donors' samples. CDR3s include the opening cysteine and the closing phenylalanine or tryptophan. Fields, in order: J gene, clone size, V gene, D gene, CDR3 protein, CDR3 DNA. The D gene is left open where the match is weak. Only part of the rows carry a size: once, few, many, or a class if the clone is expanded.

>TRBJ1-6|NA|TRBV4-1|TRBD1
CASRPGQGDNSPLHF
TGCGCCAGCAGACCCGGACAGGGTGATAATTCACCCCTCCACTTT
>TRBJ2-2|many|TRBV19|NA
CASSSVIANTGELFF
TGTGCCAGTAGTAGTGTTATCGCGAACACCGGGGAGCTGTTTTTT
>TRBJ2-7|medium-sized|TRBV27|NA
CASSLDAGLSYEQYF
TGTGCCAGCAGTTTAGATGCGGGGCTCTCCTACGAGCAGTACTTC
>TRBJ1-5|many|TRBV10-3|NA
CAISEQAQPQHF
TGTGCCATCAGTGAACAAGCTCAGCCCCAGCATTTT
>TRBJ1-5|few|TRBV5-4|NA
CASSIGGADSNQPQHF
TGTGCCAGCAGCATTGGGGGCGCCGATAGCAATCAGCCCCAGCATTTT
>TRBJ2-2|many|TRBV4-3|NA
CASSQEMREATGELFF
TGCGCCAGCAGCCAAGAAATGAGGGAGGCCACCGGGGAGCTGTTTTTT
>TRBJ2-3|few|TRBV19|TRBD2
CASSIETSVTDTQYF
TGTGCCAGTAGTATAGAAACTAGCGTTACAGATACGCAGTATTTT
>TRBJ1-5|NA|TRBV12-5|TRBD1
CASGFIGGYQHF
TGTGCTAGTGGTTTCATAGGGGGCTACCAGCATTTT
>TRBJ2-1|NA|TRBV4-3|TRBD2
CASSQSGLAKGSGVQFF
TGCGCCAGCAGCCAATCGGGACTAGCTAAGGGTTCTGGGGTGCAGTTCTTC
>TRBJ2-2|many|TRBV13|NA
CASSHTTGTENTGELFF
TGTGCCAGCAGTCATACGACCGGGACGGAGAACACCGGGGAGCTGTTTTTT
>TRBJ1-1|NA|TRBV3-1|NA
CASSLYGRVTEAFF
TGTGCCAGCAGCCTATATGGGAGGGTCACTGAAGCTTTCTTT
>TRBJ2-3|NA|TRBV25-1|TRBD1
CASSEGSGGQGPDTQYF
TGTGCCAGCAGTGAAGGATCCGGGGGACAGGGGCCAGATACGCAGTATTTT
>TRBJ2-3|NA|TRBV7-2|NA
CASRPHLTDTQYF
TGTGCCAGCAGACCACACCTCACAGATACGCAGTATTTT
>TRBJ1-2|many|TRBV18|TRBD1
CASSPRDRSDYGYTF
TGTGCCAGCTCACCCAGGGACAGGTCGGACTATGGCTACACCTTC
>TRBJ2-1|NA|TRBV6-1|TRBD2
CASSKTSGRAREQFF
TGTGCCAGCAGTAAGACTAGCGGGAGGGCCCGGGAGCAGTTCTTC
>TRBJ2-7|NA|TRBV4-1|NA
CASSQDRAVEQYF
TGCGCCAGCAGCCAAGATAGGGCCGTAGAGCAGTACTTC
>TRBJ1-5|few|TRBV6-2/TRBV6-3|NA
CASREVGEYQPQHF
TGTGCCAGCAGGGAGGTTGGGGAATACCAGCCCCAGCATTTT
>TRBJ2-3|medium-sized|TRBV28|TRBD2
CASSSPSGSTDTQYF
TGTGCCAGCAGTTCCCCTAGCGGGAGTACAGATACGCAGTATTTT
>TRBJ1-5|many|TRBV5-1|NA
CASSLDGENQPQHF
TGCGCCAGCAGCTTGGATGGGGAAAATCAGCCCCAGCATTTT
>TRBJ1-6|once|TRBV13|TRBD1
CASSSPGTGGNSPLHF
TGTGCCAGCAGCTCCCCGGGGACAGGGGGGAATTCACCCCTCCACTTT
>TRBJ2-1|many|TRBV5-6|NA
CASSLVGVINEQFF
TGTGCCAGCAGCTTGGTGGGCGTGATCAATGAGCAGTTCTTC
>TRBJ2-1|few|TRBV6-2/TRBV6-3|TRBD1
CASKTGTGEYGNEQFF
TGTGCCAGCAAGACCGGGACAGGGGAGTACGGCAATGAGCAGTTCTTC
>TRBJ1-3|NA|TRBV4-1|NA
CASSPQVAFSGNTIYF
TGCGCCAGCAGCCCCCAGGTCGCCTTCTCTGGAAACACCATATATTTT
>TRBJ2-1|NA|TRBV29-1|TRBD2
CSVEGTRYTEQFF
TGCAGCGTTGAGGGGACTAGGTATACTGAGCAGTTCTTC
>TRBJ1-2|many|TRBV27|NA
CASKEVNSYGYTF
TGTGCCAGCAAGGAGGTGAACTCCTATGGCTACACCTTC
>TRBJ1-6|many|TRBV30|NA
CAWSRPSSYNSPLHF
TGTGCCTGGAGTAGGCCAAGCTCCTATAATTCACCCCTCCACTTT
>TRBJ1-5|many|TRBV7-8|NA
CASSSLGGSPNQPQHF
TGTGCCAGCAGCTCCCTGGGGGGTAGCCCAAATCAGCCCCAGCATTTT
>TRBJ2-7|medium-sized|TRBV6-1|TRBD2
CASRPSGGHYEQYF
TGTGCCAGCAGGCCTAGCGGGGGGCACTACGAGCAGTACTTC
>TRBJ1-5|many|TRBV5-1|TRBD1
CASSSTGGDQPQHF
TGCGCCAGCAGCTCCACAGGGGGCGACCAGCCCCAGCATTTT
>TRBJ1-1|many|TRBV9|NA
CASSPRQANTEAFF
TGTGCCAGCAGCCCACGTCAGGCGAACACTGAAGCTTTCTTT
>TRBJ1-1|many|TRBV10-2|NA
CASSESSPNTEAFF
TGCGCCAGCAGTGAGTCCTCGCCGAACACTGAAGCTTTCTTT
>TRBJ2-7|many|TRBV20-1|TRBD1
CSVPGQSSPEQYF
TGCAGTGTACCGGGACAGTCCTCCCCCGAGCAGTACTTC
>TRBJ1-1|many|TRBV5-6|TRBD1
CASSLARGRYTEAFF
TGTGCCAGCAGCTTGGCGAGGGGGCGTTACACTGAAGCTTTCTTT
>TRBJ1-4|many|TRBV28|NA
CASSFPENRKKTNEKLFF
TGTGCCAGCAGTTTTCCGGAAAACCGAAAAAAAACTAATGAAAAACTGTTTTTT
>TRBJ2-5|many|TRBV20-1|NA
CSGAGLGETQYF
TGCAGTGGGGCGGGATTAGGGGAGACCCAGTACTTC
>TRBJ2-6|many|TRBV5-1|NA
CASSVTVSSGANVLTF
TGCGCCAGCAGCGTTACCGTCAGCTCTGGGGCCAACGTCCTGACTTTC
>TRBJ1-2|NA|TRBV30|TRBD1
CAWSPTGGNYGYTF
TGTGCCTGGAGTCCTACAGGGGGGAACTATGGCTACACCTTC
>TRBJ2-7|many|TRBV20-1|NA
CNANRQAHEQYF
TGCAATGCTAACAGGCAAGCCCACGAGCAGTACTTC
>TRBJ2-5|many|TRBV11-2|NA
CASSLVVGGGETQYF
TGTGCCAGCAGCTTAGTAGTAGGGGGAGGCGAGACCCAGTACTTC
>TRBJ2-7|medium-sized|TRBV28|TRBD2
CASSFRTSGNYEQYF
TGTGCCAGCAGTTTCAGGACTAGCGGCAACTACGAGCAGTACTTC
>TRBJ2-1|many|TRBV6-4|TRBD2
CASSRLAGGRNEQFF
TGTGCCAGCAGCAGACTAGCGGGGGGGCGAAATGAGCAGTTCTTC
>TRBJ2-1|NA|TRBV9|TRBD2
CASSGTSGTNEQFF
TGTGCCAGCAGCGGGACTAGCGGGACGAATGAGCAGTTCTTC
>TRBJ2-5|many|TRBV11-3|NA
CASSLGGAGRSPQETQYF
TGTGCCAGCAGCTTAGGGGGGGCAGGCCGATCTCCCCAAGAGACCCAGTACTTC
>TRBJ1-2|NA|TRBV11-2|NA
CASSKRWDTANYGYTF
TGTGCCAGCAGCAAACGATGGGACACTGCTAACTATGGCTACACCTTC
>TRBJ2-2|NA|TRBV19|NA
CASRIVGTNSGELFF
TGTGCCAGTAGAATAGTGGGGACCAACTCAGGGGAGCTGTTTTTT
>TRBJ1-6|NA|TRBV28|NA
CASSPDTYSPLHF
TGTGCCAGCAGTCCGGACACCTATTCACCCCTCCACTTT
>TRBJ2-7|many|TRBV14|NA
CASSQYLGGSYEQYF
TGTGCCAGCAGCCAATACCTCGGTGGATCCTACGAGCAGTACTTC
>TRBJ1-5|many|TRBV6-1|TRBD1
CASSQQGDGQPQHF
TGTGCCAGCAGCCAACAGGGGGATGGTCAGCCCCAGCATTTT